Following are 24 T cell receptor beta chains from one sample sequenced in a study of blood T cell repertoires in COVID-19 (dated by TCRdb to about 2020). Libraries were constructed by the immunoSEQ multiplex PCR assay. TCRdb mirrors the immuneACCESS table, restricted to in-frame sequences. Some clones are absent from its copies; in checked studies, under half trace to an unresolved V gene, and the reason for the others is unknown. This sample holds hundreds of thousands of clones; about 90% were observed only once. The ten top clones hold roughly 2.9% of the sample. Sequencing was carried out using PBMCs or T cells enriched from blood (not recorded which). The receptor set was obtained from a woman aged 45 to 65 who had been exposed to COVID-19.

The chain employs TRBV3-1 (or the pseudogene TRBV3-2) and TRBJ1-4; D remains unclear. Trimming cost V 0 bases and J 2 bases, with 13 bases left between them. The germline CDR1 and CDR2 sequences are LGHDT and YNNKEL (reference sequence). The CDR3 runs 17 residues. The CDR3 is CASSQDLRRSTNEKLFF. The CDR3 coding sequence is TGTGCCAGCAGCCAAGATCTAAGGAGGTCGACTAATGAAAAACTGTTTTTT.

This chain uses TRBV7-9 with TRBJ1-1; 9 bases map to TRBD1. The V and J ends lost 5 bases and 1 base, in that order; junction bases with no gene match: 5. The CDR3 consists of 15 residues. CDR1 SEHNR and CDR2 FQNEAQ come from the germline V gene (reference sequence). DNA for the CDR3: TGTGCCAGCAGCGCCCGGGACAGGGAGAACACTGAAGCTTTCTTT. It translates to CASSARDRENTEAFF.

The chain recombines TRBV3-1 (or the pseudogene TRBV3-2) with TRBJ1-1; 7 bases line up with TRBD1. The CDR3 is made up of 19 amino acids. The germline V gene encodes CDR1 LGHDT and CDR2 YNNKEL (reference sequence). The V and J ends lost 0 bases and 3 bases, in that order; junction bases with no gene match: 16. The CDR3 spells CASSQEKDRAKWFDTEAFF. CDR3 in DNA: TGTGCCAGCAGCCAAGAAAAAGACAGGGCTAAGTGGTTTGACACTGAAGCTTTCTTT.

This chain links TRBV13 with TRBJ2-7; 8 bases agree with TRBD1. The CDR3 is 16 amino acids. In germline, CDR1 is PRHDT, CDR2 FYEKMQ (reference sequence). The V gene end was trimmed by 6 bases and the J gene end by 5 bases; junction bases not matched to a gene: 15. CDR3 sequence reads: CASSRNGQGVPNEQYF. CDR3 in DNA: TGTGCCAGCAGTCGGAACGGACAGGGCGTTCCAAACGAGCAGTACTTC.

The CDR3 DNA sequence: TGTGCCAGCAGTGAGGGCCCATCCTATGACTCCTACGAGCAGTACTTC. This codes for CASSEGPSYDSYEQYF. The chain joins TRBV6-1 to TRBJ2-7; D remains unclear. Germline V CDR1 and CDR2: MNHNS, SASEGT. Deletions cut 3 bases from V and 0 bases from J, with 15 bases between. The CDR3 is 16 residues long.

The CDR3 spells CASSMIGGTEAFF. CDR3 sequence (DNA): TGTGCCAGCAGCATGATAGGGGGCACTGAAGCTTTCTTT. V usage is TRBV11-1 and J usage is TRBJ1-1, with D possibly TRBD1 on 6 matching bases. The CDR3 consists of 13 residues. Trimming removed 5 bases from V and 4 bases from J, with 11 bases in between. Germline V gene sequence: CDR1 SGHAT, CDR2 FQDESV (reference sequence).

The chain recombines TRBV4-1 with TRBJ2-7, with D perhaps matching TRBD2 (6 bases). This CDR3 has 15 residues. The germline V gene has CDR1 MGHRA and CDR2 YSYEKL. V was cut by 0 bases and J by 2 bases, with 11 bases left in between. CDR3 sequence: CASSQEMGGAYEQYF. CDR3 DNA sequence: TGCGCCAGCAGCCAAGAAATGGGCGGGGCCTACGAGCAGTACTTC.

This clone was picked up one time. The rearrangement links TRBV7-9 to TRBJ1-2; no clear D. CDR1 is SEHNR, CDR2 FQNEAQ, per germline (reference sequence). There are 12 residues in the CDR3. The V end lost 3 bases, the J end lost 8 bases, and 10 bases lay between the germline ends. The CDR3 loop reads CASSLEGEGYTF. In DNA, the CDR3 is TGTGCCAGCAGCTTGGAGGGAGAAGGCTACACCTTC.

V and J are TRBV27 and TRBJ2-2; maybe TRBD2 (5 bases). Deletions cut 5 bases from V and 5 bases from J, with 15 bases between. Germline V gene data show CDR1 as MNHEY and CDR2 as SMNVEV (reference sequence). The CDR3 is 15 amino acids. The CDR3: CASSPGDSGTGELFF. The CDR3, as DNA: TGTGCCAGCAGTCCCGGGGATTCGGGGACCGGGGAGCTGTTTTTT.

The J gene is TRBJ2-2, the V gene TRBV7-2, with D tentatively TRBD1 (5 bases). The CDR3 has 15 amino acids. The germline V gene encodes CDR1 SGHTA and CDR2 FQGNSA. Trimming took off 5 bases at V and 6 bases at J, with 16 bases between the two ends. The CDR3 here is CASSEYRLTSGELFF. DNA of the CDR3: TGTGCCAGCAGCGAGTACAGGCTTACCTCCGGGGAGCTGTTTTTT.

This clone is a singleton in its sample. V is TRBV28 and J is TRBJ2-7, with D possibly matching TRBD2 (6 bases). Germline CDR1 and CDR2: MDHEN and SYDVKM. The CDR3 extends over 14 amino acids. V was shortened by 6 bases and J by 0 bases, with 12 bases between the two germline ends. CDR3 residues: CASRLTGGSYEQYF. The DNA for the CDR3 is TGTGCCAGCAGACTAACCGGGGGCTCCTACGAGCAGTACTTC.

This clone was found a few times. The rearrangement links TRBV7-9 to TRBJ1-1; D perhaps matches TRBD1 (6 bases). CDR1 is SEHNR and CDR2 is FQNEAQ in the germline V gene (reference sequence). Deletions cut 5 bases from V and 6 bases from J, with 13 bases between. The length of the CDR3 is 13 residues. The CDR3 region has the DNA TGTGCCAGCAGCCTAACAGGGACCCCTGAAGCTTTCTTT. Amino acids: CASSLTGTPEAFF. The full variable domain, rest sourced from reference TRBV7-9 and TRBJ1-1, is DTGVSQNPRHKITKRGQNVTFRCDPISEHNRLYWYRQTLGQGPEFLTYFQNEAQLEKSRLLSDRFSAERPKGSFSTLEIQRTEQGDSAMYLCASSLTGTPEAFFGQGTRLTVV.

The chain uses TRBV10-3 and TRBJ2-6, with D perhaps matching TRBD1 (5 bases). From germline, CDR1 is ENHRY and CDR2 SYGVKD. The CDR3 is 16 amino acids. Trimming cost V 4 bases and J 4 bases, with 14 bases left between them. As DNA, the CDR3 is TGTGCCATCAGTGGTATCAGGGTGGAAGGGGCCAACGTCCTGACTTTC. This translates into CAISGIRVEGANVLTF.

The V and J genes are TRBV5-4 and TRBJ2-5; 10 positions agree with TRBD1. The J segment lost 5 bases and the V segment lost 5 bases, leaving 6 bases of the junction unmatched. Germline lookup yields CDR1 SGHNT and CDR2 YYREEE (reference sequence). This CDR3 is built from 14 residues. The DNA of the CDR3 is TGTGCCAGCAGGAGGGACAGGGGCCTGGAGACCCAGTACTTC. This translates into CASRRDRGLETQYF.

CDR3 in amino acids: CSVEECETGQYF. CDR3 DNA sequence: TGCAGCGTTGAAGAGTGTGAGACAGGTCAGTATTTT. The genes are TRBV29-1 and TRBJ2-3; D perhaps matches TRBD1 (6 bases). The CDR3 consists of 12 residues. V dropped 0 bases and J dropped 12 bases, with 13 bases sitting between them. Germline V gives CDR1 SQVTM, CDR2 ANQGSEA.

V gene TRBV4-1 combines with J gene TRBJ2-1; no clear D. This CDR3 region has 13 residues. The ends were cut back, 1 base at V and 4 bases at J, with 5 bases in the middle. Germline CDR1 reads MGHRA; CDR2 reads YSYEKL. The CDR3 loop is CASSQANYNEQFF. DNA for the CDR3: TGCGCCAGCAGCCAAGCCAATTACAATGAGCAGTTCTTC.

The rearrangement uses TRBV7-9 and TRBJ1-2, with unresolved D. The CDR3 runs 13 residues. Deletions cut 5 bases from V and 8 bases from J, with 15 bases between. The germline V gene encodes CDR1 SEHNR and CDR2 FQNEAQ (reference sequence). CDR3 bases: TGTGCCAGCAGCGTTCAGAGGGCAGAGGGCTACACCTTC. It encodes CASSVQRAEGYTF.

This chain joins TRBV11-3 and TRBJ2-2; 10 bases are a match to TRBD2. V shed 1 base and J 5 bases; nucleotides not matched to a gene: 16. The CDR3 extends over 20 amino acids. Germline V CDR1 and CDR2: SGHNT, YENEEA. CDR3: CASSLGFWGRLAGETGELFF. The CDR3, as DNA: TGTGCCAGCAGCTTAGGCTTTTGGGGCCGGCTAGCGGGGGAAACCGGGGAGCTGTTTTTT.

The chain is built from TRBV11-1 and TRBJ1-3; no firm D call. Germline V gene lookup returns CDR1 SGHAT and CDR2 FQDESV (reference sequence). The CDR3 contains 13 residues. Between the trimmed V and J ends, which lost 8 bases and 1 base, there was a span of 9 bases. CDR3: CASQWESGNTIYF. The CDR3 DNA follows: TGTGCCAGCCAGTGGGAGTCTGGAAACACCATATATTTT. Full variable domain (outside the CDR3, taken from reference TRBV11-1 and TRBJ1-3): EAEVAQSPRYKITEKSQAVAFWCDPISGHATLYWYRQILGQGPELLVQFQDESVVDDSQLPKDRFSAERLKGVDSTLKIQPAELGDSAMYLCASQWESGNTIYFGEGSWLTVV.

The chain employs TRBV11-2 and TRBJ2-7; D might be TRBD2 (6 bases). Germline V CDR1 and CDR2: SGHAT, FQNNGV. The length of the CDR3 is 16 residues. V gave up 7 bases and J gave up 4 bases, with 23 bases separating them. The CDR3 sequence is CASNPDNWGVNYEQYF. The CDR3 nucleotides read TGTGCCAGCAACCCGGACAATTGGGGGGTTAATTACGAGCAGTACTTC.

This chain uses TRBV28 with TRBJ1-4; D may be TRBD1 (5 bases). Germline CDR1 and CDR2: MDHEN and SYDVKM. The CDR3 has 14 residues. The ends were cut back, 8 bases at V and 8 bases at J, with 18 bases in the middle. The CDR3: CASRSDMTWEKLFF. CDR3 coding DNA: TGTGCCAGCCGCTCGGACATGACCTGGGAAAAACTGTTTTTT. Combining the CDR3 with reference TRBV28 and TRBJ1-4 gives the whole variable domain DVKVTQSSRYLVKRTGEKVFLECVQDMDHENMFWYRQDPGLGLRLIYFSYDVKMKEKGDIPEGYSVSREKKERFSLILESASTNQTSMYLCASRSDMTWEKLFFGSGTQLSVL.

J is TRBJ1-3 and V is TRBV18; no definite D call. This CDR3 region has 15 residues. Germline loops: CDR1 KGHSH, CDR2 LQKENI. V was cut by 2 bases and J by 1 base, with 9 bases left in between. This CDR3 is CASSPVSSSGNTIYF. For the CDR3, the DNA is TGTGCCAGCTCACCAGTTAGCTCATCTGGAAACACCATATATTTT.

The V gene is TRBV4-2, the J gene TRBJ2-7; TRBD2 matches 10 bases. The CDR3 runs to 16 residues. Trimming removed 2 bases from V and 4 bases from J; junction bases left unmatched: 8. Germline values: CDR1 LGHNA, CDR2 YNFKEQ. In DNA form, the CDR3 reads TGTGCCAGCAGCCAATTACCAGCGGGGGGGCCTTACGAGCAGTACTTC. It yields the protein CASSQLPAGGPYEQYF.

The chain carries TRBV21-1 and TRBJ1-5. TRBV21-1 is a recognized pseudogene. CDR3 size: 15 residues. The CDR3 loop reads CASPKRQRDNQPQHF. CDR3 coding DNA: TGTGCCTCACCTAAGCGGCAACGAGACAATCAGCCCCAGCATTTT.